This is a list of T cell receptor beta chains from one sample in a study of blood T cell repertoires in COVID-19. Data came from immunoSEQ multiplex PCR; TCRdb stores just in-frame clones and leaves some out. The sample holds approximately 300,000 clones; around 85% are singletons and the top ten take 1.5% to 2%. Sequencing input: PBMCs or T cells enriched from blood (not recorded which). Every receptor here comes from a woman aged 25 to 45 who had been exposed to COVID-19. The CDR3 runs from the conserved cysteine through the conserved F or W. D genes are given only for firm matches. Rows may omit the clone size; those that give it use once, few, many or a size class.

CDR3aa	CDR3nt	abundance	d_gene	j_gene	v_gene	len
CASSFGQGANYGYTF	TGTGCCAGCAGCTTCGGACAGGGGGCTAACTATGGCTACACCTTC	NA	TRBD1	TRBJ1-2	TRBV7-3	15
CASSVSAGTVKNIQYF	TGTGCCAGCAGCGTTTCCGCCGGGACAGTAAAAAACATTCAGTACTTC	NA	TRBD1	TRBJ2-4	TRBV9	16
CASSKGLRRGQGQETQYF	TGTGCCAGCAGCAAAGGGCTTCGAAGGGGCCAAGGGCAAGAGACCCAGTACTTC	NA	NA	TRBJ2-5	TRBV11-3	18
CASSLGRGLRETQYF	TGTGCCAGCAGCCTCGGGCGGGGGCTACGGGAGACCCAGTACTTC	NA	NA	TRBJ2-5	TRBV3-1/TRBV3-2	15
CASSLSRGRFTGANVLTF	TGTGCCAGCAGCTTGTCCAGGGGGCGATTCACTGGGGCCAACGTCCTGACTTTC	NA	TRBD1	TRBJ2-6	TRBV5-4	18
CASSLGQGRSDTQYF	TGTGCCAGCAGCCTCGGACAGGGGAGGTCAGATACGCAGTATTTT	NA	TRBD1	TRBJ2-3	TRBV7-9	15
CASSQDYLFGGEGTDTQYF	TGTGCCAGCAGCCAAGATTACTTGTTCGGCGGGGAAGGCACAGATACGCAGTATTTT	NA	NA	TRBJ2-3	TRBV4-2	19
CASSQVPGDDEQFF	TGTGCCAGCAGCCAAGTTCCGGGGGACGATGAGCAGTTCTTC	once	NA	TRBJ2-1	TRBV4-2	14
CASSFGDRGQVPYF	TGTGCCAGCAGCTTCGGGGACAGGGGGCAAGTCCCATACTTC	NA	TRBD1	TRBJ2-4	TRBV7-8	14
CASSIQGAGGGYTF	TGTGCCAGTAGTATTCAGGGGGCTGGGGGTGGCTACACCTTC	NA	TRBD1	TRBJ1-2	TRBV6-5	14
CASSREGEGNEKLFF	TGTGCCAGCAGCAGGGAGGGGGAGGGTAATGAAAAACTGTTTTTT	NA	NA	TRBJ1-4	TRBV9	15
CASSQGNQPQHF	TGCGCCAGCAGTCAGGGTAATCAGCCCCAGCATTTT	NA	NA	TRBJ1-5	TRBV10-1	12
CASSQGQGVGNTIYF	TGTGCCAGCAGCCAAGGGCAGGGCGTTGGAAACACCATATATTTT	NA	NA	TRBJ1-3	TRBV3-1/TRBV3-2	15
CASTGSGIQEGTDTQYF	TGTGCCAGCACCGGTAGCGGGATACAGGAGGGCACAGATACGCAGTATTTT	NA	TRBD2	TRBJ2-3	TRBV28	17
CASSHTQTAREAFF	TGTGCCAGCAGCCATACTCAGACAGCCCGGGAAGCTTTCTTT	NA	NA	TRBJ1-1	TRBV4-2	14
CASSFDRRPAPLHF	TGTGCCAGCAGCTTCGACAGGCGGCCCGCACCCCTCCACTTT	NA	NA	TRBJ1-6	TRBV5-6	14
CASSEPIRGRIDGYTF	TGTGCCAGCAGTGAACCGATTAGAGGGAGAATTGATGGCTACACCTTC	NA	NA	TRBJ1-2	TRBV6-1	16
CASSITRYNEQFF	TGTGCCAGCTCGATAACTAGATACAATGAGCAGTTCTTC	NA	NA	TRBJ2-1	TRBV27	13
CASSFRRDRGSGNTIYF	TGTGCCAGCAGTTTTCGGCGGGACAGGGGTTCTGGAAACACCATATATTTT	many	TRBD1	TRBJ1-3	TRBV28	17
CASTGQGDETQYF	TGTGCCAGCACCGGCCAGGGGGACGAGACCCAGTACTTC	NA	TRBD1	TRBJ2-5	TRBV12-3/TRBV12-4	13
CASSQSGTGVETQYF	TGCGCCAGCAGCCAGTCCGGGACAGGGGTTGAGACCCAGTACTTC	NA	TRBD1	TRBJ2-5	TRBV4-1	15